Each of the 26 T cell receptor beta chains below was sequenced from the same sample in a study of human T cells and chemical hapten exposure. The sample's time point: pre-sensitization, week 0. Stated treatment: therapeutic diphenylcyclopropenone sensitization with weekly scalp DPC. TCRdb redid the calling of the RACE reads with MiXCR, one entry per CDR3 protein. The data hold around 120,000 distinct CDR3 sequences, with approximately 12% observed a single time. The source material was whole blood, sampled in connection with sensitization to the hapten diphenylcyclopropenone (DPC). Receptors originate from a woman aged 18 to 35 with alopecia areata. Some clones in this sample may be carry-over from other donors' samples.

V and J are TRBV28 and TRBJ2-1; D might be TRBD1 or TRBD2, each matching 5 bases. This CDR3 is 14 amino acids long. Trimming removed 5 bases at V and 10 bases at J, with 18 bases between. The germline V gene encodes CDR1 MDHEN and CDR2 SYDVKM. The CDR3 region is CASSLTGPRGEQFF. DNA of the CDR3: TGTGCCAGCAGTCTAACGGGACCCCGTGGGGAGCAGTTCTTC.

V is TRBV3-1 and J is TRBJ1-1, with D possibly TRBD1 on 6 matching bases. The CDR3 has 15 residues. The ends were cut back, 5 bases at V and 0 bases at J, with 13 bases in the middle. Germline V gene sequence: CDR1 LGHDT, CDR2 YNNKEL (reference sequence). CDR3 sequence (DNA): TGTGCCAGCAGCTGGGGGCGCGGGGTGAACACTGAAGCTTTCTTT. Its translation is CASSWGRGVNTEAFF.

This clonotype has a handful of counts. The gene calls are TRBV11-3 and TRBJ2-3, with a weak D call TRBD2 (5 bases). V lost 0 bases to trimming and J lost 2 bases, with 6 bases between them. The CDR3 sequence is 14 residues long. The V gene's germline CDR1 is SGHNT and CDR2 YENEEA. CDR3 in amino acids: CASSLDGDTDTQYF. CDR3 DNA sequence: TGTGCCAGCAGCTTAGACGGGGACACAGATACGCAGTATTTT.

In this sample, this clonotype turned up many times. The V gene is TRBV2, the J gene TRBJ2-4; possibly TRBD1 for D (5 bases). CDR3 size: 15 residues. CDR1 and CDR2 (germline): SNHLY, FYNNEI. The ends were cut back, 3 bases at V and 8 bases at J, with 17 bases in the middle. As DNA, the CDR3 is TGTGCCAGCAGTGAGACAGCGCCTTATCCCGACATTCAGTACTTC. It specifies CASSETAPYPDIQYF.

The chain is built from TRBV7-9 and TRBJ1-2, with 11 bases lining up with TRBD1. Looked up from germline, CDR1 is SEHNR and CDR2 is FQNEAQ (reference sequence). The CDR3 contains 18 residues. V lost 3 bases to trimming and J lost 2 bases; unmatched junction nucleotides: 11. CDR3 protein: CASSFSPTRDRGNYGYTF. CDR3 nucleotides: TGTGCCAGCAGCTTTAGCCCTACCCGGGACAGGGGGAACTATGGCTACACCTTC.

Only a few counts were recorded for this clonotype. The chain joins TRBV6-5 to TRBJ1-1; a possible D gene is TRBD1 (5 bases). Trimming left V 2 bases short and J 4 bases short, with 8 bases between. The CDR3 extends over 13 amino acids. The germline V gene has CDR1 MNHEY and CDR2 SVGAGI. The CDR3: CASSYPGGTEAFF. CDR3 DNA sequence: TGTGCCAGCAGTTACCCCGGGGGCACTGAAGCTTTCTTT.

This clonotype appeared a few times. The V gene is TRBV3-1, the J gene TRBJ2-2; D gene unclear. This CDR3 has 15 residues. The germline V and J ends were trimmed by 4 bases and 5 bases, with 14 bases remaining between them. The germline V gene encodes CDR1 LGHDT and CDR2 YNNKEL (reference sequence). The CDR3: CASSPRRPFTGELFF. The CDR3 coding sequence is TGTGCCAGCAGCCCGCGTAGGCCCTTTACCGGGGAGCTGTTTTTT. Full variable domain (missing parts from reference TRBV3-1 and TRBJ2-2): DTAVSQTPKYLVTQMGNDKSIKCEQNLGHDTMYWYKQDSKKFLKIMFSYNNKELIINETVPNRFSPKSPDKAHLNLHINSLELGDSAVYFCASSPRRPFTGELFFGEGSRLTVL.

This clonotype has just a few counts. This sequence joins TRBV28 and TRBJ2-7, with D perhaps matching TRBD2 (5 bases). Per the germline V gene, CDR1 is MDHEN and CDR2 is SYDVKM. This CDR3 spans 12 amino acids. V dropped 2 bases and J dropped 9 bases, with 11 bases sitting between them. CDR3 amino acids: CASSLTGLGQYF. The CDR3 DNA sequence: TGTGCCAGCAGTTTAACGGGATTGGGGCAGTACTTC.

In this sample, this clonotype turned up a few times. The chain carries TRBV7-9 and TRBJ1-3; no clear D gene. V was cut by 0 bases and J by 9 bases, with 6 bases left in between. The CDR3 is 12 amino acids. CDR1 is SEHNR, CDR2 FQNEAQ, per germline (reference sequence). The CDR3 sequence: CASSLAPSTIYF. DNA for the CDR3: TGTGCCAGCAGCTTAGCGCCAAGCACCATATATTTT.

The chain links TRBV6-2 or TRBV6-3 to TRBJ1-4; perhaps TRBD1 as D (5 bases). Deletions cut 2 bases from V and 8 bases from J, with 18 bases between. This CDR3 is built from 16 residues. The V gene's germline CDR1 is MNHEY and CDR2 SVGEGT. This CDR3 reads CASSYTQGPDGEKLFF. DNA for the CDR3: TGTGCCAGCAGTTACACCCAGGGACCCGACGGAGAAAAACTGTTTTTT.

The V and J genes are TRBV29-1 and TRBJ1-4; D unresolved. Germline CDR1 and CDR2: SQVTM and ANQGSEA. The ends were cut back, 7 bases at V and 8 bases at J, with 14 bases in the middle. The CDR3 totals 12 residues. CDR3 in DNA: TGCAGCGGGGGAGGTGCACTCGAAAAACTGTTTTTT. Translating gives CSGGGALEKLFF. Variable domain in full (rest from reference TRBV29-1 and TRBJ1-4): SAVISQKPSRDICQRGTSLTIQCQVDSQVTMMFWYRQQPGQSLTLIATANQGSEATYESGFVIDKFPISRPNLTFSTLTVSNMSPEDSSIYLCSGGGALEKLFFGSGTQLSVL.

This clonotype was picked up a small number of times. V gene TRBV12-3 or TRBV12-4 combines with J gene TRBJ2-2, with 7 positions matching TRBD1. This CDR3 is built from 17 residues. Trimming took 6 bases from V and 1 from J; bases not matched to a gene: 11. The DNA for the CDR3 is TGTGCCAGCAGAGGGACAGCTCAAGTTAAGAACACCGGGGAGCTGTTTTTT. It encodes CASRGTAQVKNTGELFF.

This chain uses TRBV6-5 with TRBJ1-1; D may be TRBD1 (5 bases). Germline V gene data show CDR1 as MNHEY and CDR2 as SVGAGI. CDR3 size: 14 residues. With 2 bases removed from V and 5 bases from J, the gap between germline ends came to 12 bases. CDR3 in amino acids: CASSYDQGRTEAFF. The CDR3 DNA sequence: TGTGCCAGCAGTTACGATCAGGGCCGAACTGAAGCTTTCTTT.

The chain has TRBV6-2 or TRBV6-3 and TRBJ2-1; 10 nucleotides align to TRBD1. CDR3 length: 15 amino acids. Per the germline V gene, CDR1 is MNHEY and CDR2 is SVGEGT. The ends lost 6 bases at V and 7 bases at J; junction bases unmatched: 9. As DNA, the CDR3 is TGTGCCAGCAGGACGCGGGGACAGGGGACGAATGAGCAGTTCTTC. Its translation: CASRTRGQGTNEQFF.

This clonotype showed up many times. V usage is TRBV7-8 and J usage is TRBJ1-1; the D is unclear. V lost 0 bases to trimming and J lost 1 base, with 3 bases between them. CDR1 is SGHVS and CDR2 is FQNEAQ in the germline V gene. The CDR3 runs to 13 residues. The CDR3 protein is CASSLAQNTEAFF. CDR3 nucleotides: TGTGCCAGCAGCTTAGCCCAGAACACTGAAGCTTTCTTT.

The table lists this clonotype with many counts. The J gene is TRBJ2-1, the V gene TRBV20-1; 14 nucleotides match TRBD2. The CDR3 runs 15 residues. V shed 5 bases, J shed 6 bases, and the junction held 6 bases outside the gene matches. CDR1 and CDR2 from the germline V gene are DFQATT and SNEGSKA (reference sequence). The CDR3 here is CSALRLAGGPNEQFF. The DNA for the CDR3 is TGCAGTGCTCTGCGACTAGCGGGGGGGCCCAATGAGCAGTTCTTC.

This clonotype was recorded once. J is TRBJ1-2 and V is TRBV6-5, with D perhaps TRBD1 (5 bases). CDR3 size: 14 residues. V lost 6 bases, J lost 1 base, and 12 bases lay in between. Germline CDR1 MNHEY, CDR2 SVGAGI. The CDR3 spells CASRRQTGNYGYTF. CDR3 in DNA: TGTGCCAGCAGGAGACAGACCGGTAACTATGGCTACACCTTC.

This clonotype was observed a few times. This rearrangement joins TRBV10-3 to TRBJ2-7; D may correspond to TRBD1 or TRBD2 (5 bases each). Deletions cut 5 bases from V and 2 bases from J, with 13 bases between. Germline V gives CDR1 ENHRY, CDR2 SYGVKD. The CDR3 runs to 14 residues. This chain's CDR3 is CAISFGDGAYEQYF. Written as DNA, the CDR3 is TGTGCCATCAGTTTTGGGGACGGGGCCTACGAGCAGTACTTC.

This clonotype turned up a few times. The chain couples TRBV20-1 to TRBJ1-2; D uncertain. The CDR3 runs to 11 residues. CDR1 is DFQATT, CDR2 SNEGSKA, per germline (reference sequence). Trimming took off 0 bases at V and 7 bases at J, with 6 bases between the two ends. CDR3 residues: CSARDQVGYTF. DNA of the CDR3: TGCAGTGCTAGAGATCAGGTTGGCTACACCTTC.

This chain joins TRBV19 and TRBJ2-1; D remains ambiguous. The CDR3 sequence is 14 residues long. Germline V gene lookup returns CDR1 LNHDA and CDR2 SQIVND (reference sequence). Trimming pared 4 bases from V and 4 bases from J, leaving 11 bases between. For the CDR3, the DNA is TGTGCCAGTAGTAGAGGCACTACTTACAATGAGCAGTTCTTC. Translation gives CASSRGTTYNEQFF. Variable domain in full (rest from reference TRBV19 and TRBJ2-1): DGGITQSPKYLFRKEGQNVTLSCEQNLNHDAMYWYRQDPGQGLRLIYYSQIVNDFQKGDIAEGYSVSREKKESFPLTVTSAQKNPTAFYLCASSRGTTYNEQFFGPGTRLTVL.

This chain joins TRBV4-1 and TRBJ2-3; TRBD2 matches 9 bases. Trimming cost V 8 bases and J 4 bases; bases outside gene matches: 10. CDR3 length equals 15 residues. The germline V gene encodes CDR1 MGHRA and CDR2 YSYEKL. The CDR3 region is CASEEGGGVPDTQYF. The DNA for the CDR3 is TGCGCCAGCGAAGAGGGCGGGGGGGTGCCAGATACGCAGTATTTT.

This chain uses TRBV11-2 with TRBJ1-6; D remains ambiguous. The CDR3 is made up of 11 amino acids. Germline CDR1 is SGHAT and CDR2 is FQNNGV. Trimming left V 7 bases short and J 14 bases short, with 12 bases between. CDR3 loop: CASMFRSSLHF. The DNA for the CDR3 is TGTGCCAGCATGTTTCGTTCTTCCCTCCACTTT.

The chain links TRBV6-5 to TRBJ1-1, with TRBD1 identical over 8 bases. This CDR3 contains 14 residues. CDR1 is MNHEY and CDR2 is SVGAGI in the germline V gene. V was clipped by 5 bases and J by 1 base; unmatched bases: 3. CDR3 nucleotides: TGTGCCAGCAGTACCGGACAGGGGAACACTGAAGCTTTCTTT. It yields the protein CASSTGQGNTEAFF.

This clonotype was detected many times. The chain combines TRBV6-2 or TRBV6-3 with TRBJ2-1; 7 bases align to TRBD2. Germline lookup yields CDR1 MNHEY and CDR2 SVGEGT. The ends lost 6 bases at V and 4 bases at J; junction bases unmatched: 15. The CDR3 covers 17 residues. CDR3 in DNA: TGTGCCAGCAGCGTGGGGAGGGCTAGAAGGAGGTACAATGAGCAGTTCTTC. This encodes CASSVGRARRRYNEQFF.

The genes are TRBV5-4 and TRBJ1-6, with D perhaps TRBD1 (5 bases). V was clipped by 2 bases and J by 12 bases, with 9 bases between them. This CDR3 is built from 12 residues. Looked up from germline, CDR1 is SGHNT and CDR2 is YYREEE (reference sequence). The CDR3 nucleotides are TGTGCCAGCAGCTTTGACAGATTACCCCTCCACTTT. This codes for CASSFDRLPLHF.

This clonotype has more than one count but fewer than ten. The chain couples TRBV4-1 to TRBJ1-1; 9 bases map to TRBD1. This CDR3 contains 15 residues. Trimming removed 0 bases from V and 4 bases from J; junction bases left unmatched: 3. Looked up from germline, CDR1 is MGHRA and CDR2 is YSYEKL. The CDR3 is CASSQDPQGATEAFF. The CDR3 nucleotides read TGCGCCAGCAGCCAAGATCCACAGGGGGCCACTGAAGCTTTCTTT.